The rows below give T cell receptor beta chains drawn from one sample of a study of beta chain features in type 1 diabetes. The assay was immunoSEQ multiplex PCR, and TCRdb's table has in-frame clones only and misses some. This sample has about 190,000 clones, with roughly 8% found just once. Sample: central memory CD4+ T cells from blood. These receptors all come from a woman aged 40 to 50 with type 1 diabetes. CDR3s include the opening cysteine and the closing phenylalanine or tryptophan. The order of the fields is V gene, D gene, J gene, clone size, CDR3 protein, CDR3 DNA. The D gene is left open where the match is weak. A row's size may be missing; if present it is once, few, many or a size class.

V: TRBV7-2
D: .
J: TRBJ1-2
size: few
CDR3: CASNLQGQGGYTF
DNA: TGTGCCAGCAACCTACAGGGTCAAGGCGGCTACACCTTC

V: TRBV19
D: .
J: TRBJ1-5
size: few
CDR3: CASKLAQHQPQHF
DNA: TGTGCCAGTAAGTTAGCGCAACATCAGCCCCAGCATTTT

V: TRBV29-1
D: TRBD1
J: TRBJ2-7
size: many
CDR3: CSVVGTGEREQYF
DNA: TGCAGCGTGGTTGGGACAGGGGAGCGCGAGCAGTACTTC

V: TRBV7-3
D: TRBD1
J: TRBJ2-2
size: many
CDR3: CASSLNQGAGSGELFF
DNA: TGTGCCAGCAGCTTAAATCAGGGGGCAGGGTCCGGGGAGCTGTTTTTT

V: TRBV27
D: TRBD2
J: TRBJ2-5
size: many
CDR3: CASSPRLAGTQETQYF
DNA: TGTGCCAGCAGCCCTAGACTAGCGGGAACTCAAGAGACCCAGTACTTC

V: TRBV19
D: TRBD1
J: TRBJ2-5
size: many
CDR3: CASSRQGQETQYF
DNA: TGTGCCAGTAGTCGACAGGGGCAAGAGACCCAGTACTTC

V: TRBV7-8
D: TRBD1
J: TRBJ1-6
size: many
CDR3: CASSLMTGDSPLHF
DNA: TGTGCCAGCAGCTTAATGACAGGGGATTCACCCCTCCACTTT

V: TRBV19
D: .
J: TRBJ1-2
size: .
CDR3: CATRGNGNYGYTF
DNA: TGTGCCACCCGGGGGAACGGGAACTATGGCTACACCTTC

V: TRBV28
D: .
J: TRBJ1-2
size: few
CDR3: CASTREDGYTF
DNA: TGTGCCAGCACCAGGGAAGATGGCTACACCTTC

V: TRBV5-4
D: TRBD1
J: TRBJ2-3
size: few
CDR3: CASSLADRGLSDTQYF
DNA: TGTGCCAGCAGCTTAGCGGACAGGGGACTTTCAGATACGCAGTATTTT

V: TRBV5-6
D: .
J: TRBJ1-1
size: .
CDR3: CASSLQGAAEAFF
DNA: TGTGCCAGCTCCTTACAGGGCGCCGCTGAAGCTTTCTTT

V: TRBV27
D: .
J: TRBJ2-7
size: .
CDR3: CASSRNRDLPYEQYF
DNA: TGTGCCAGCAGTAGAAACCGGGACTTACCCTACGAGCAGTACTTC

V: TRBV28
D: .
J: TRBJ1-2
size: .
CDR3: CASSSGFGYGYTF
DNA: TGTGCCAGCAGTTCTGGTTTCGGCTATGGCTACACCTTC

V: TRBV9
D: .
J: TRBJ1-2
size: few
CDR3: CASSAAGVANYGYTF
DNA: TGTGCCAGCAGCGCAGCGGGCGTAGCTAACTATGGCTACACCTTC

V: TRBV7-2
D: TRBD2
J: TRBJ2-7
size: .
CDR3: CASSFGEGPYEQYF
DNA: TGTGCCAGCAGCTTCGGGGAGGGCCCCTACGAGCAGTACTTC

V: TRBV4-2
D: .
J: TRBJ2-6
size: .
CDR3: CASSLGLFSGANVLTF
DNA: TGTGCCAGCAGCTTGGGACTTTTCTCTGGGGCCAACGTCCTGACTTTC

V: TRBV7-3
D: TRBD1
J: TRBJ2-5
size: .
CDR3: CASSRDRAETQYF
DNA: TGTGCCAGCAGCCGGGACAGGGCGGAGACCCAGTACTTC

V: TRBV12-5
D: .
J: TRBJ2-1
size: few
CDR3: CASQTGNSYNEQFF
DNA: TGTGCTAGCCAAACAGGGAACTCCTACAATGAGCAGTTCTTC

V: TRBV28
D: TRBD1
J: TRBJ2-7
size: few
CDR3: CASSPQRGRPYEQYF
DNA: TGTGCCAGCAGTCCACAGAGGGGGCGACCCTACGAGCAGTACTTC

V: TRBV9
D: TRBD2
J: TRBJ2-2
size: .
CDR3: CASSPGTMNTGELFF
DNA: TGTGCCAGTAGTCCGGGGACTATGAACACCGGGGAGCTGTTTTTT

V: TRBV28
D: TRBD2
J: TRBJ2-1
size: .
CDR3: CASSLTSGGAVYGEQFF
DNA: TGTGCCAGCAGTTTGACTAGCGGGGGGGCTGTCTACGGTGAGCAGTTCTTC

V: TRBV7-9
D: .
J: TRBJ2-1
size: .
CDR3: CASSLAQGTPTQFF
DNA: TGTGCCAGCAGCTTAGCGCAGGGAACCCCGACTCAGTTCTTC

V: TRBV28
D: .
J: TRBJ2-3
size: many
CDR3: CASSGSQGDTQYF
DNA: TGTGCCAGCAGTGGCTCTCAGGGGGATACGCAGTATTTT

V: TRBV7-2
D: .
J: TRBJ1-5
size: .
CDR3: CASTDRPPRSNQPQHF
DNA: TGTGCCAGCACAGACAGGCCTCCCCGTAGCAATCAGCCCCAGCATTTT

V: TRBV2
D: .
J: TRBJ1-5
size: .
CDR3: CASSDRSEDQPQHF
DNA: TGTGCCAGCAGTGATCGCAGTGAGGATCAGCCCCAGCATTTT

V: TRBV7-2
D: TRBD2
J: TRBJ2-3
size: few
CDR3: CASSPRAGGSDTQYF
DNA: TGTGCCAGCAGCCCGCGGGCGGGAGGGTCCGATACGCAGTATTTT

V: TRBV4-2
D: TRBD1
J: TRBJ1-4
size: few
CDR3: CASSHPGQVGEKLFF
DNA: TGTGCCAGCAGCCACCCGGGACAGGTTGGTGAAAAACTGTTTTTT

V: TRBV2
D: TRBD1
J: TRBJ2-7
size: few
CDR3: CASSPGQGSYEQYF
DNA: TGTGCCAGCAGCCCGGGACAGGGATCCTACGAGCAGTACTTC

V: TRBV5-1
D: TRBD1
J: TRBJ2-3
size: few
CDR3: CASRTGGTDTQYF
DNA: TGCGCCAGCAGAACAGGGGGAACAGATACGCAGTATTTT

V: TRBV7-2
D: .
J: TRBJ2-5
size: .
CDR3: CASSVMQGGETQYF
DNA: TGTGCCAGCAGCGTGATGCAGGGAGGCGAGACCCAGTACTTC

V: TRBV28
D: .
J: TRBJ1-2
size: .
CDR3: CASGGADLYTGYTF
DNA: TGTGCCAGCGGGGGCGCGGACCTGTACACTGGCTACACCTTC